The rows below give T cell receptor beta chains drawn from one sample of a study of neurological immune-mediated disorders. TCRdb recomputed calls from the 5' RACE reads with MiXCR, one row per CDR3 protein. The table shows roughly 76,000 distinct CDR3 sequences, with roughly 15% occurring only once. The sequencing input was PBMCs. Source of these receptors: a woman aged 50 to 60 in good health. Each CDR3 is given with its conserved first and last residue. Each record gives: V gene, J gene, CDR3 protein.

V: TRBV7-7; J: TRBJ2-5; CDR3: CASERLAGGAETQYF
V: TRBV20-1; J: TRBJ1-4; CDR3: CSARRGQGEKLFF
V: TRBV20-1; J: TRBJ2-1; CDR3: CSASVRTGSEQFF
V: TRBV25-1; J: TRBJ2-5; CDR3: CASTSTSGSGQETQYF
V: TRBV11-2; J: TRBJ2-1; CDR3: CASRQVQSYNEQFF
V: TRBV12-3/TRBV12-4; J: TRBJ2-3; CDR3: CASSGGQGALFTDTQYF
V: TRBV12-3/TRBV12-4; J: TRBJ2-7; CDR3: CASSLYGTNYEQYF
V: TRBV24-1; J: TRBJ2-3; CDR3: CATSDGGPRRDTQYF
V: TRBV5-1; J: TRBJ2-3; CDR3: CASGFTHTDTQYF
V: TRBV5-1; J: TRBJ2-3; CDR3: CASSLPSGGASTDTQYF
V: TRBV7-3; J: TRBJ2-7; CDR3: CASSLTSSYEQYF
V: TRBV28; J: TRBJ2-7; CDR3: CASSLLTGGGPTYEQYF
V: TRBV7-8; J: TRBJ1-6; CDR3: CASSLMVGEWAPLHF
V: TRBV14; J: TRBJ1-1; CDR3: CASSQGTVEAFF
V: TRBV5-1; J: TRBJ2-3; CDR3: CASSTRAGVDTQYF
V: TRBV11-2; J: TRBJ2-7; CDR3: CASSFTRTGEQYF
V: TRBV5-6; J: TRBJ2-3; CDR3: CASSLAPISATTILDTQYF
V: TRBV20-1; J: TRBJ2-1; CDR3: CSATGTEKNEQFF
V: TRBV5-6; J: TRBJ2-2; CDR3: CASSPRRQGWTGELFF
V: TRBV3-1; J: TRBJ1-1; CDR3: CASSQRADNTEAFF
V: TRBV3-1; J: TRBJ1-3; CDR3: CASSRTGTGRVRAGNTIYF
V: TRBV7-9; J: TRBJ2-2; CDR3: CASSLGVTTGELFF
V: TRBV10-3; J: TRBJ2-7; CDR3: CAISEGRGSYEQYF
V: TRBV9; J: TRBJ2-1; CDR3: CASSVGTSGRASYNEQFF
V: TRBV5-8; J: TRBJ2-5; CDR3: CASSPTPGLAGGSRQETQYF
V: TRBV29-1; J: TRBJ2-1; CDR3: CSVPRDRRLDEQFF
V: TRBV6-5; J: TRBJ1-5; CDR3: CASSYPSGAHSNQPQHF
V: TRBV7-7; J: TRBJ2-3; CDR3: CASSLVLADTQYF
V: TRBV7-2; J: TRBJ1-5; CDR3: CASSHPGLGQPQHF
V: TRBV5-1; J: TRBJ2-1; CDR3: CASARGSGPYNEQFF